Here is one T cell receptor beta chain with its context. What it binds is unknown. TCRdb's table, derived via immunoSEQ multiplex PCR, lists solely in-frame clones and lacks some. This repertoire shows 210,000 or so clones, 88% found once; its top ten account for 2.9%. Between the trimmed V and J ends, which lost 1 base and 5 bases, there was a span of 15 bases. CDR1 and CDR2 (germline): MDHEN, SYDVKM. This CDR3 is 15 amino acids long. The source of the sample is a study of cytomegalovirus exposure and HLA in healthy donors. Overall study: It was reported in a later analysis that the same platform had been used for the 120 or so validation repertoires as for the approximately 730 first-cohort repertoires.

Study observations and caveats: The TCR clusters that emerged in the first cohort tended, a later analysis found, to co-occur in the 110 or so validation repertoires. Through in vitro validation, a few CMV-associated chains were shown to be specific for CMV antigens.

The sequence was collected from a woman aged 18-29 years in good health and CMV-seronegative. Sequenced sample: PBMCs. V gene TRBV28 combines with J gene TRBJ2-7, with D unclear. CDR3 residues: CASSLFKTSRDEQYF. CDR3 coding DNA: TGTGCCAGCAGTTTATTTAAGACGTCCCGGGACGAGCAGTACTTC.